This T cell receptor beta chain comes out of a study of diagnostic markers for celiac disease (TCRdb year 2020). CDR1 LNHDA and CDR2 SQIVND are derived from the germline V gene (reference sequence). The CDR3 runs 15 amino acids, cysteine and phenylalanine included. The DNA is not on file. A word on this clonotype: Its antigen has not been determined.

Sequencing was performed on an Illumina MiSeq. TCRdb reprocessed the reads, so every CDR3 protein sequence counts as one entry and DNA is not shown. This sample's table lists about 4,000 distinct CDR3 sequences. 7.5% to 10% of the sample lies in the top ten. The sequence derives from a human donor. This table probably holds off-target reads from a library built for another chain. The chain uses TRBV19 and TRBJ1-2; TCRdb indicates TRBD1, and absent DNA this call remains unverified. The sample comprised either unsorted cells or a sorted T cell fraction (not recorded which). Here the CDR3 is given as CASNEPGQGVYGYTF.